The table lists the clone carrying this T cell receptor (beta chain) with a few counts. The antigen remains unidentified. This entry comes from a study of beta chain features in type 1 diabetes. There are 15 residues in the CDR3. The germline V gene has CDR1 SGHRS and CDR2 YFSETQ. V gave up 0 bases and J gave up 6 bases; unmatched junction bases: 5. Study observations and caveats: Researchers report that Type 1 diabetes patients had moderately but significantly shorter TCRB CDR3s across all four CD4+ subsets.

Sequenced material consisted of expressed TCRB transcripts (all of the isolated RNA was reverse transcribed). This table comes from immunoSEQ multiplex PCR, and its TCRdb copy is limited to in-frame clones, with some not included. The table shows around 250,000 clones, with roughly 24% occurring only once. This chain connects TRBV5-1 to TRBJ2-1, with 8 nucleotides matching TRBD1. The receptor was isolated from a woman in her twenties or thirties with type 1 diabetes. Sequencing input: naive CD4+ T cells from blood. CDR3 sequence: CASSLGTGWANEQFF. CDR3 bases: TGCGCCAGCAGCTTGGGGACAGGGTGGGCCAATGAGCAGTTCTTC.